The 30 T cell receptor beta chains reported below all come from one sample, sequenced in a study of Ad26.COV2.S vaccination and SARS-CoV-2 variants. The assay was immunoSEQ multiplex PCR, and TCRdb's table has in-frame clones only and misses some. The sample has under 250,000 clones, around 88% seen once. The treatment: 15 to 20 received Ad26.COV2.S at low or high dose, single or two shots; about 5 received placebo; per-sample allocation not given. It was on day 63 after the first vaccine or placebo injection that samples were taken. The sequencing used peripheral blood, collected in a trial of Ad26.COV2.S vaccine versus placebo. The receptors were sampled from a person between 18 and 59 years old who received the Ad26.COV2.S COVID-19 vaccine or a placebo.

The rearrangement links TRBV5-6 to TRBJ2-5, with 13 bases fitting TRBD2. This CDR3 spans 16 amino acids. The trim removed 0 bases at V and 5 bases at J, leaving 4 bases unmatched. Per the germline V gene, CDR1 is SGHDT and CDR2 is YYEEEE. CDR3 in amino acids: CASSLGLAGGEETQYF. The CDR3 DNA is TGTGCCAGCAGCTTGGGACTAGCGGGAGGCGAGGAGACCCAGTACTTC.

The CDR3 region has the DNA TGTGCCAGTAAGGATTTGGCCACGGTAGCTAACTATGGCTACACCTTC. The encoded protein is CASKDLATVANYGYTF. The chain links TRBV19 to TRBJ1-2; D is undetermined. Germline values: CDR1 LNHDA, CDR2 SQIVND (reference sequence). The CDR3 spans 16 residues. V was clipped by 7 bases and J by 0 bases, with 18 bases between them.

The chain carries TRBV27 and TRBJ1-1; D is uncertain. Trimming removed 2 bases at V and 8 bases at J, with 12 bases between. Germline CDR1 reads MNHEY; CDR2 reads SMNVEV (reference sequence). This CDR3 comprises 13 residues. The CDR3 bases are TGTGCCAGCAGTTTACTGGGGTCGGAAGAAGCTTTCTTT. Its protein product is CASSLLGSEEAFF.

For the CDR3, the DNA is TGTGCCAGCAGTTATCGGGACACCTCTGGAAACACCATATATTTT. This encodes CASSYRDTSGNTIYF. This chain connects TRBV6-2 or TRBV6-3 to TRBJ1-3; tentatively, D is TRBD1 (6 bases). V dropped 3 bases and J dropped 0 bases, with 9 bases sitting between them. The length of the CDR3 is 15 residues. The germline V gene encodes CDR1 MNHEY and CDR2 SVGEGT.

This clone was seen only once. V usage is TRBV29-1 and J usage is TRBJ2-5; 8 bases line up with TRBD2. The CDR3 loop spans 18 amino acids. Germline assignment: CDR1 SQVTM and CDR2 ANQGSEA. V lost 6 bases and J lost 3; bases outside the gene matches: 21. CDR3 sequence reads: CSVRGPTRIGGGKETQYF. For the CDR3, the DNA is TGCAGCGTCCGTGGGCCAACACGGATCGGGGGGGGGAAAGAGACCCAGTACTTC.

The chain links TRBV7-9 to TRBJ1-2; possible D gene TRBD1, 6 bases. Germline V lookup: CDR1 SEHNR, CDR2 FQNEAQ (reference sequence). The CDR3 length is 15 residues. V lost 0 bases and J lost 4, with 12 bases in between. The CDR3 region is CASSLADRTFYGYTF. The DNA for the CDR3 is TGTGCCAGCAGCTTAGCTGACAGGACTTTCTATGGCTACACCTTC. The entire variable domain, with the rest obtained from reference TRBV7-9 and TRBJ1-2, is as follows: DTGVSQNPRHKITKRGQNVTFRCDPISEHNRLYWYRQTLGQGPEFLTYFQNEAQLEKSRLLSDRFSAERPKGSFSTLEIQRTEQGDSAMYLCASSLADRTFYGYTFGSGTRLTVV.

The chain has TRBV19 and TRBJ2-1, with D perhaps TRBD2 (5 bases). The CDR3 totals 14 residues. CDR1 is LNHDA and CDR2 is SQIVND in the germline V gene (reference sequence). Trimming cost V 5 bases and J 3 bases, with 11 bases left between them. The CDR3 DNA reads as TGTGCCAGTAGTCCCTTCGGGAACTACAATGAGCAGTTCTTC. Translation: CASSPFGNYNEQFF.

This rearrangement joins TRBV5-1 to TRBJ1-1; tentatively, D is TRBD1 (5 bases). CDR3 size: 15 residues. V gave up 1 base and J gave up 2 bases, with 12 bases separating them. Germline V gives CDR1 SGHRS, CDR2 YFSETQ. The DNA of the CDR3 is TGCGCCAGCAGCTTGTCGGGACGTCGAAACACTGAAGCTTTCTTT. Translated: CASSLSGRRNTEAFF. The full variable domain, completed using reference TRBV5-1 and TRBJ1-1, is KAGVTQTPRYLIKTRGQQVTLSCSPISGHRSVSWYQQTPGQGLQFLFEYFSETQRNKGNFPGRFSGRQFSNSRSEMNVSTLELGDSALYLCASSLSGRRNTEAFFGQGTRLTVV.

Of note for this clone: This specimen includes other DNA sequences encoding the same CDR3. The chain is built from TRBV9 and TRBJ1-1; no firm D call. Germline V gene lookup returns CDR1 SGDLS and CDR2 YYNGEE. The CDR3 runs 13 residues. V lost 0 bases and J lost 2, with 5 bases in between. The DNA of the CDR3 is TGTGCCAGCAGCGTAGCGGTAAACACTGAAGCTTTCTTT. Residues: CASSVAVNTEAFF. Complete variable domain (other parts from reference TRBV9 and TRBJ1-1): DSGVTQTPKHLITATGQRVTLRCSPRSGDLSVYWYQQSLDQGLQFLIQYYNGEERAKGNILERFSAQQFPDLHSELNLSSLELGDSALYFCASSVAVNTEAFFGQGTRLTVV.

This chain uses TRBV10-3 with TRBJ1-5; tentative D call: TRBD1 (5 bases). The CDR3 spans 15 residues. The V gene lost 3 bases and the J gene lost 3 bases, with 12 bases spanning the gap. CDR1 ENHRY and CDR2 SYGVKD come from the germline V gene. CDR3 DNA sequence: TGTGCCATCAGTGACCCCGGGACCTTCAATCAGCCCCAGCATTTT. This encodes CAISDPGTFNQPQHF.

The rearrangement links TRBV11-3 to TRBJ2-1, with 16 positions matching TRBD2. Per germline, CDR1 SGHNT and CDR2 YENEEA. V lost 4 bases to trimming and J lost 13 bases; unmatched junction nucleotides: 10. This CDR3 is built from 16 residues. The CDR3 region is CASSSGLAGGRGNQFF. In DNA, the CDR3 is TGTGCCAGCAGCTCGGGACTAGCGGGGGGGCGAGGGAATCAGTTCTTC.

The chain has TRBV11-3 and TRBJ2-3; D perhaps matches TRBD2 (5 bases). Germline V gene lookup returns CDR1 SGHNT and CDR2 YENEEA. This CDR3 contains 15 residues. With 0 bases removed from V and 1 base from J, the gap between germline ends came to 8 bases. CDR3 bases: TGTGCCAGCAGCTTAGATCATAGCGGCACAGATACGCAGTATTTT. It translates to CASSLDHSGTDTQYF.

V usage is TRBV7-9 and J usage is TRBJ1-2; 7 positions agree with TRBD1. The CDR3 covers 13 residues. CDR1 is SEHNR, CDR2 FQNEAQ, per germline (reference sequence). The ends lost 5 bases at V and 4 bases at J; junction bases unmatched: 4. Written as DNA, the CDR3 is TGTGCCAGCAGCCCGGGACAGCTCTATGGCTACACCTTC. Protein: CASSPGQLYGYTF.

This sequence joins TRBV3-1 (or the pseudogene TRBV3-2) and TRBJ1-1; D uncertain. Trimming shortened V by 0 bases and J by 1 base, and 6 bases separated the two germline ends. The CDR3 contains 14 residues. Per the germline V gene, CDR1 is LGHDT and CDR2 is YNNKEL (reference sequence). CDR3 nucleotides: TGTGCCAGCAGCCAAGATGGGGAGAACACTGAAGCTTTCTTT. Translated, it gives CASSQDGENTEAFF.

The chain employs TRBV5-5 and TRBJ1-1; perhaps TRBD1 as D (6 bases). The CDR3 is 14 amino acids. CDR1 and CDR2 (germline): SGHKS, YYEKEE (reference sequence). V lost 4 bases to trimming and J lost 3 bases, with 13 bases between them. The CDR3 sequence is CASSTLGTHTEAFF. For the CDR3, the DNA is TGTGCCAGCAGCACTCTTGGGACACACACTGAAGCTTTCTTT.

The CDR3 here is CASSISSVDQPQHF. CDR3 DNA sequence: TGTGCCAGTAGTATATCGTCAGTCGATCAGCCCCAGCATTTT. This chain connects TRBV19 to TRBJ1-5; unclear D gene. Germline-derived CDR1 and CDR2 are LNHDA and SQIVND (reference sequence). The CDR3 is 14 residues long. Trimming left V 2 bases short and J 5 bases short, with 10 bases between.

This chain connects TRBV11-2 to TRBJ2-7, with D possibly called TRBD1 or TRBD2 (5 bases each). The germline gives CDR1 SGHAT, CDR2 FQNNGV. The CDR3 sequence is 16 residues long. V was pared by 5 bases and J by 6 bases, with 23 bases between. DNA for the CDR3: TGTGCCAGCAGCCCTCTACCGGGACGGGGACGGGGCGAGCAGTACGTC. The encoded protein is CASSPLPGRGRGEQYV.

V usage is TRBV7-2 and J usage is TRBJ2-7, with TRBD2 identical over 16 bases. CDR1 is SGHTA, CDR2 FQGNSA, per germline. V shed 6 bases, J shed 8 bases, and the junction held 16 bases outside the gene matches. The CDR3 contains 18 residues. The CDR3 DNA reads TGTGCCAGCAGTTCGGGGCCGCCGGGACTAGCGGGGGGGCCGCAGCAGTACTTC. It encodes CASSSGPPGLAGGPQQYF.

This chain links TRBV5-1 with TRBJ2-3; the D gene could be TRBD1 or TRBD2 (5 bases each). The CDR3 has 15 residues. The germline CDR1 and CDR2 sequences are SGHRS and YFSETQ. V was shortened by 5 bases and J by 3 bases, with 16 bases between the two germline ends. The CDR3, as DNA: TGCGCCAGCAGTCGGGACGGAGCTTTAACAGATACGCAGTATTTT. Translation gives CASSRDGALTDTQYF.

The chain uses TRBV27 and TRBJ2-1, with TRBD1 matching over 9 bases. The CDR3 spans 14 residues. Trimming cost V 3 bases and J 8 bases; bases outside gene matches: 5. Germline assignment: CDR1 MNHEY and CDR2 SMNVEV (reference sequence). The CDR3 coding sequence is TGTGCCAGCAGTTTTTTACAGGGGGCCCATGAGCAGTTCTTC. Translating gives CASSFLQGAHEQFF.

This clone was observed a handful of times. This chain uses TRBV2 with TRBJ2-1, with D maybe TRBD2 (6 bases). The CDR3 consists of 14 residues. Between the trimmed V and J ends, which lost 6 bases and 3 bases, there was a span of 12 bases. Germline CDR1 SNHLY, CDR2 FYNNEI. This CDR3 reads CASRKEGRYNEQFF. In DNA, the CDR3 is TGTGCCAGCAGGAAGGAGGGCCGCTACAATGAGCAGTTCTTC. The entire variable domain, with the rest obtained from reference TRBV2 and TRBJ2-1, is as follows: EPEVTQTPSHQVTQMGQEVILRCVPISNHLYFYWYRQILGQKVEFLVSFYNNEISEKSEIFDDQFSVERPDGSNFTLKIRSTKLEDSAMYFCASRKEGRYNEQFFGPGTRLTVL.

This chain connects TRBV10-3 to TRBJ2-3, with TRBD2 matching 7 bases. Trimming at V came to 6 bases and at J to 0 bases, leaving 9 bases not matched to a gene. Germline CDR1 and CDR2: ENHRY and SYGVKD. The CDR3 runs to 16 residues. The CDR3 nucleotides read TGTGCCATCAGGACGGGACTACCCTCCAGCACAGATACGCAGTATTTT. Protein product: CAIRTGLPSSTDTQYF.

This clone appeared a few times. The chain combines TRBV3-1 (or the pseudogene TRBV3-2) with TRBJ2-7, with a tentative D call TRBD2 (6 bases). The V gene's germline CDR1 is LGHDT and CDR2 YNNKEL (reference sequence). Trimming pared 3 bases from V and 6 bases from J, leaving 12 bases between. CDR3 size: 13 residues. CDR3 in amino acids: CASSQSSGSEQYF. In DNA form, the CDR3 reads TGTGCCAGCAGCCAGTCATCCGGGAGCGAGCAGTACTTC.

The chain is built from TRBV7-3 and TRBJ2-3, with 8 bases fitting TRBD2. Germline trimming cut 5 bases from V and 3 bases from J; bases unmatched to any gene: 7. This CDR3 is built from 15 residues. CDR1 is SGHTA, CDR2 FQGTGA, per germline. CDR3 protein: CASSPIAGSTDTQYF. CDR3 nucleotide sequence: TGTGCCAGCAGCCCTATAGCGGGATCGACAGATACGCAGTATTTT.

The chain has TRBV19 and TRBJ1-1, with a weak D call TRBD1 (5 bases). The V and J ends lost 11 bases and 6 bases respectively, with 22 bases between them. Germline CDR1 reads LNHDA; CDR2 reads SQIVND (reference sequence). The CDR3 contains 14 residues. For the CDR3, the DNA is TGTGCCGTCCGAGAGCCGGGGGAAGTAGCTGAAGCTTTCTTT. Translation gives CAVREPGEVAEAFF.

V and J are TRBV21-1 and TRBJ1-2; the table assigns TRBD1, which was not confirmed against the DNA. TRBV21-1 is flagged as a pseudogene. The CDR3 totals 14 residues. For the CDR3, the DNA is TGTGCTAGCAGCTTCGGGGACAGGGACTATGGCTACACCTTC. Protein sequence: CASSFGDRDYGYTF.

This clone has just one count. The chain is built from TRBV28 and TRBJ2-1, with 11 bases that match TRBD2. After removal of 5 bases from V and 9 bases from J, the junction contained 6 bases not matched to a gene. In germline, CDR1 is MDHEN, CDR2 SYDVKM. The CDR3 is 14 amino acids. The CDR3 DNA follows: TGTGCCAGCAGTAGTAGCGGGGGGGCTAGTGAGCAGTTCTTC. It is translated as CASSSSGGASEQFF. The entire variable domain, with the rest obtained from reference TRBV28 and TRBJ2-1, is as follows: DVKVTQSSRYLVKRTGEKVFLECVQDMDHENMFWYRQDPGLGLRLIYFSYDVKMKEKGDIPEGYSVSREKKERFSLILESASTNQTSMYLCASSSSGGASEQFFGPGTRLTVL.

This chain connects TRBV11-3 to TRBJ2-3; D possibly matches TRBD1 or TRBD2 (5 bases each). Deletions cut 5 bases from V and 0 bases from J, with 9 bases between. Germline CDR1 reads SGHNT; CDR2 reads YENEEA. The CDR3 is made up of 14 amino acids. The CDR3 protein is CASSPGTSTDTQYF. CDR3 sequence (DNA): TGTGCCAGCAGCCCCGGGACGAGCACAGATACGCAGTATTTT.

This clone occurred once. The chain combines TRBV5-1 with TRBJ1-1; the match to TRBD1 covers 8 bases. Germline loops: CDR1 SGHRS, CDR2 YFSETQ. The V segment lost 3 bases and the J segment 5 bases; nucleotides outside the gene matches: 9. The length of the CDR3 is 15 residues. CDR3 sequence (DNA): TGCGCCAGCAGCTGGACCGGGACAGGAAGGACTGAAGCTTTCTTT. It specifies CASSWTGTGRTEAFF.

The V and J genes are TRBV19 and TRBJ2-7, with D possibly being TRBD2 (5 bases). CDR3 length: 13 amino acids. Germline assignment: CDR1 LNHDA and CDR2 SQIVND (reference sequence). V lost 6 bases and J 2 bases, leaving 11 bases between the germline ends. CDR3 sequence: CASSPGNTYEQYF. The CDR3 nucleotides read TGTGCCAGTAGCCCGGGAAACACCTACGAGCAGTACTTC.